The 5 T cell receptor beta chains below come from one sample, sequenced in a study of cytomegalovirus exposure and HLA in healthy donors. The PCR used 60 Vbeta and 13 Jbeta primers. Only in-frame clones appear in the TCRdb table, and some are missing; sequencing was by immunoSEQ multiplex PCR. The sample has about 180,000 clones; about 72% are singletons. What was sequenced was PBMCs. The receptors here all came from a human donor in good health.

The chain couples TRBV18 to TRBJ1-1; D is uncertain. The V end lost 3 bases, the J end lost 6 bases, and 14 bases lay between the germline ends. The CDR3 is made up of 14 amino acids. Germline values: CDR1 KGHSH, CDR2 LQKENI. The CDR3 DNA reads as TGTGCCAGCTCACCCTTGGCCCCCGAGGCTGAAGCTTTCTTT. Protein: CASSPLAPEAEAFF.

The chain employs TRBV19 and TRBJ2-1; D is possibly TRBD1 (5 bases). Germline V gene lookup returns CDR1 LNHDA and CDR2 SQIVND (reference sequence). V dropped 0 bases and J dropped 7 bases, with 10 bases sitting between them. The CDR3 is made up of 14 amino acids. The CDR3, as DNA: TGTGCCAGTAGTATAGATCAGGGTAGAAATGAGCAGTTCTTC. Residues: CASSIDQGRNEQFF.

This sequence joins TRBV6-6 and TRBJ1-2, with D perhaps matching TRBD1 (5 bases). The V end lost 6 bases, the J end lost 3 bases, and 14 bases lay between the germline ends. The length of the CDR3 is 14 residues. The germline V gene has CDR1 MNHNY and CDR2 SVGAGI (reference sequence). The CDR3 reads CASRFQGGDYGYTF. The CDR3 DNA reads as TGTGCCAGCAGGTTCCAGGGTGGCGACTATGGCTACACCTTC.

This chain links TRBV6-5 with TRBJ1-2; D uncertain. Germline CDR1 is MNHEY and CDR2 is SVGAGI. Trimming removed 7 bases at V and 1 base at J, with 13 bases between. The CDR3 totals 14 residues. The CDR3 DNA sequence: TGTGCCAGCATCTCCCCCGGGGTTAACTATGGCTACACCTTC. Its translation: CASISPGVNYGYTF.

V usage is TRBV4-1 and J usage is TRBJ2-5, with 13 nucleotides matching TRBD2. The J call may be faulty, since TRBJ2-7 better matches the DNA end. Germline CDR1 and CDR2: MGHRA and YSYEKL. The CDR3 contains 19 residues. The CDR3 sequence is CASSQDRWTSGGGSYEQYF. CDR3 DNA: TGCGCCAGCAGCCAAGATAGATGGACTAGCGGGGGAGGATCCTACGAGCAGTACTTC.